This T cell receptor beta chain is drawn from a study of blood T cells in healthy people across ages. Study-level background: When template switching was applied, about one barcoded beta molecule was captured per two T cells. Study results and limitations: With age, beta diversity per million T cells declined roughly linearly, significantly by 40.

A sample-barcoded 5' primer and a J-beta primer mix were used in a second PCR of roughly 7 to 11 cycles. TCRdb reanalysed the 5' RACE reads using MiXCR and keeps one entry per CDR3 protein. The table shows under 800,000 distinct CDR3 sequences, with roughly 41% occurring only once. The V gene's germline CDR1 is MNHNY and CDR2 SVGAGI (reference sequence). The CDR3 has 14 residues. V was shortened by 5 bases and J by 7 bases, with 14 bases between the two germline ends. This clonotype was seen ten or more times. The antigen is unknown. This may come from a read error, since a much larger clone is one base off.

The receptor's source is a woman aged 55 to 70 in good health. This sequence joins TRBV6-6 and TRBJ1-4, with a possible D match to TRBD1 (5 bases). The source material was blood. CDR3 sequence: CASSDGSGGEKLFF. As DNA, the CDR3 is TGTGCCAGCAGTGACGGATCGGGGGGTGAAAAACTGTTTTTT.